The following is a T cell receptor beta chain sequence with its context. Its target is not known. Naive CD8 cells were CD45RO-negative, positively selected for CCR7, excluding terminally differentiated effector memory CD45RA+ cells. Donors were Caucasian adults residing in Nashville, Tennessee, USA. The CDR3 has 15 residues. CDR1 is SGDLS, CDR2 YYNGEE, per germline. V was pared by 0 bases and J by 3 bases, with 12 bases between. This sample was taken from a study of shared clonotypes between healthy human individuals. Findings and caveats of the study: Naive CD4 clonotypes were shared across a few donors at roughly 5%.

The input for sorted-subset replicate PCRs was 150 to 200 ng DNA, tens of thousands of T cell genomes. TCRdb's table, derived via immunoSEQ multiplex PCR, lists solely in-frame clones and lacks some. The sample carries about 2.1 million clones, about 92% recorded once. The sequencing input was naive CD8+ T cells from PBMCs. V gene TRBV9 combines with J gene TRBJ1-2, with no clear D. The clonotype was recovered from a man between 18 and 29 years old in good health. Some clones in this sample may be carry-over from other donors' samples. DNA for the CDR3: TGTGCCAGCAGCGTAGCTTCCGGCTCAGACTATGGCTACACCTTC. This sequence encodes CASSVASGSDYGYTF.